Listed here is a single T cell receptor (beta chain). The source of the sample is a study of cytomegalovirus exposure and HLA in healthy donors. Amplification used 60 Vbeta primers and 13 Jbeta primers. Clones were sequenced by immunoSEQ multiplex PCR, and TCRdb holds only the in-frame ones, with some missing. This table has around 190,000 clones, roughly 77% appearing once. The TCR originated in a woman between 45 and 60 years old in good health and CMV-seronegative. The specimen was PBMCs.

CDR3 region: CASSPGTANEKLFF. For the CDR3, the DNA is TGTGCCAGCAGTCCCGGGACAGCTAATGAAAAACTGTTTTTT. The rearrangement joins TRBV7-6 to TRBJ1-4; 7 nucleotides match TRBD1. The CDR3 extends over 14 amino acids. Per the germline V gene, CDR1 is SGHVS and CDR2 is FNYEAQ. J lost 3 bases, V lost 6 bases, and 4 bases had no gene match. Full variable domain (rest looked up from reference TRBV7-6 and TRBJ1-4): GAGVSQSPRYKVTKRGQDVALRCDPISGHVSLYWYRQALGQGPEFLTYFNYEAQQDKSGLPNDRFSAERPEGSISTLTIQRTEQRDSAMYRCASSPGTANEKLFFGSGTQLSVL.